This T cell receptor (beta chain) was recorded in a study of T cells after yellow fever vaccination. Study context: It was SMART-Seq v4 Ultra Low Input that prepared the fractions with low cell numbers. Study results and caveats: Faster peaking, at day 5 versus 15, marked a secondary response that was weaker. The appearance of a small share of clonotypes in both CD4 and CD8 compartments was observed.

Germline assignment: CDR1 LGHNA and CDR2 YSLEER. The CDR3 runs to 15 residues. As for this clonotype: Its antigen is currently unknown. One end of the junction varies from germline; a read error may be responsible.

TCR cDNA, made by 5'RACE template switching, carried an added universal primer site and UMIs. TCRdb re-called the 5' RACE reads through MiXCR, storing one row per CDR3 protein. The sample holds 500,000 to 550,000 distinct CDR3 sequences, about a fifth seen once. This sequence originates from a man younger than 35 who received the YFV17D yellow fever vaccine. The source was PBMCs, collected 21 days after the first yellow fever vaccination. The gene calls are TRBV4-3 and TRBJ2-7, with D possibly matching TRBD1 (5 bases). CDR3 amino acids: CARSQGVVQGYEQYF. CDR3 DNA: TGCGCCAGAAGCCAAGGAGTGGTTCAGGGCTACGAGCAGTACTTC.